This record concerns one TCR beta chain sequence. Vbeta (60) and Jbeta (13) primers were used in the PCR. Clones were read by immunoSEQ multiplex PCR, and TCRdb kept only the in-frame ones, dropping some. Of about 140,000 clones listed, 66% are singletons. The sample comes from a study of cytomegalovirus exposure and HLA in healthy donors. Study-level background: Genetic ancestry analysis placed over 75% of the 398 donors that were genotyped in the Caucasian-associated cluster.

Germline V CDR1 and CDR2: SGHRS, YFSETQ. V was cut by 0 bases and J by 5 bases, with 7 bases left in between. The CDR3 length is 13 residues. Nobody wrote down the CMV serostatus of this donor. Sequenced: PBMCs. V usage is TRBV5-1 and J usage is TRBJ2-3; a possible D gene is TRBD2 (5 bases). This clonotype was obtained from a human donor in good health. CDR3 sequence (DNA): TGCGCCAGCAGCTTGGCCGGGGAAGATACGCAGTATTTT. It is translated as CASSLAGEDTQYF.